These 15 T cell receptor beta chains were sequenced from one sample in a study of T cells in Graves' hyperthyroidism and ophthalmopathy. Amplified regions were TCR beta CDR3 sequences from RNA transcripts. Primed by the HTBI set, a first-round RT-PCR was run on the TCR CDR3. TCRdb reprocessed the multiplex PCR reads with MiXCR, giving one entry per CDR3 protein. Found here are 500,000 to 650,000 distinct CDR3 sequences, approximately 20% of them singletons; the top ten hold roughly 44%. The material sequenced was blood. All receptors come from a man aged 40-50 years with Graves' ophthalmopathy.

This clonotype came up a few times. The CDR3 loop reads CASSRRDRATEAFF. The CDR3 nucleotides are TGTGCCAGCAGTCGTCGGGACCGGGCCACTGAAGCTTTCTTT. The chain recombines TRBV12-3 or TRBV12-4 with TRBJ1-1; tentatively, D is TRBD1 (5 bases). This CDR3 has 14 amino acids. Trimming took 5 bases from V and 4 from J, leaving 14 bases between them.

This clonotype was counted at least ten times. The J gene is TRBJ2-3, the V gene TRBV12-3 or TRBV12-4; D is uncertain. The CDR3 loop spans 16 amino acids. V dropped 5 bases and J dropped 0 bases, with 15 bases sitting between them. The CDR3 loop is CASSPHTAASTDTQYF. CDR3 bases: TGTGCCAGCAGTCCCCATACGGCGGCTAGCACAGATACGCAGTATTTT.

The chain employs TRBV28 and TRBJ2-1; D may correspond to TRBD1 or TRBD2 (6 bases each). The germline V gene encodes CDR1 MDHEN and CDR2 SYDVKM. The CDR3 runs to 15 residues. The V end was cut by 6 bases, the J end by 3 bases, with 15 bases between. The CDR3 coding sequence is TGTGCCAGCAGGACCCCGGGGGCCCTCTACAATGAGCAGTTCTTC. Protein product: CASRTPGALYNEQFF.

A note on this clonotype: This sequence may be a read error, since a much larger clone differs from it by one base. As the CDR3 is not closed by the conserved phenylalanine or tryptophan, this likely results from a read error. The CDR3 protein is CASSWGQGNGYTL. The CDR3 coding sequence is TGTGCCAGCAGTTGGGGACAGGGGAATGGCTACACCCTC. The V and J genes are TRBV28 and TRBJ1-2, with 10 positions matching TRBD1. CDR3 length: 13 residues. The trim removed 4 bases at V and 6 bases at J, leaving 2 bases unmatched. The germline V gene has CDR1 MDHEN and CDR2 SYDVKM.

A few counts support this clonotype. This chain uses TRBV13 with TRBJ1-2, with D perhaps TRBD1 (5 bases). V was trimmed by 0 bases and J by 6 bases, leaving 11 bases between them. This CDR3 is 14 amino acids long. Germline CDR1 and CDR2: PRHDT and FYEKMQ (reference sequence). The DNA for the CDR3 is TGTGCCAGCAGCTTAGGCCCTGGGACGAATGGCTACACCTTC. Its protein product is CASSLGPGTNGYTF. Full variable domain (outside the CDR3, taken from reference TRBV13 and TRBJ1-2): AAGVIQSPRHLIKEKRETATLKCYPIPRHDTVYWYQQGPGQDPQFLISFYEKMQSDKGSIPDRFSAQQFSDYHSELNMSSLELGDSALYFCASSLGPGTNGYTFGSGTRLTVV.

This clonotype was seen repeatedly, ten times or more. The chain links TRBV11-2 to TRBJ2-1; 10 nucleotides line up with TRBD2. The V gene end was trimmed by 3 bases and the J gene end by 6 bases; junction bases not matched to a gene: 8. The CDR3 has 16 residues. Germline CDR1 reads SGHAT; CDR2 reads FQNNGV. The CDR3 region is CASSFLTSGNFNEQFF. In nucleotides, the CDR3 is TGTGCCAGCAGCTTCCTCACTAGCGGGAACTTCAATGAGCAGTTCTTC.

This chain uses TRBV30 with TRBJ1-2; D might be TRBD1 (6 bases). CDR1 and CDR2 (germline): GTSNPN, SVGIG (reference sequence). The CDR3 extends over 15 amino acids. The germline V and J ends were trimmed by 2 bases and 2 bases, with 15 bases remaining between them. The CDR3 DNA reads TGTGCCTGGAGTTTCGGGGGGCCGGGGAACTATGGCTACACCTTC. It codes for CAWSFGGPGNYGYTF.

This clonotype was counted between two and nine times. V usage is TRBV12-5 and J usage is TRBJ2-3; TRBD1 is a possible D gene (5 bases). The CDR3 consists of 15 residues. The V gene lost 1 base and the J gene lost 3 bases, with 11 bases spanning the gap. From germline, CDR1 is LGHNT and CDR2 FRNRAP. The CDR3, as DNA: TGTGCTAGTGGTTTGGGGAGAAGGGGAACAGATACGCAGTATTTT. This sequence encodes CASGLGRRGTDTQYF.

V gene TRBV5-1 combines with J gene TRBJ1-1; D is undetermined. Looked up from germline, CDR1 is SGHRS and CDR2 is YFSETQ. The V gene lost 0 bases and the J gene lost 1 base, with 10 bases spanning the gap. The CDR3 runs 15 residues. The CDR3 protein is CASSLVGDGNTEAFF. CDR3 DNA: TGCGCCAGCAGCTTGGTCGGGGATGGGAACACTGAAGCTTTCTTT.

This clonotype was found many times. The CDR3 sequence is CASSLQGRNEQFF. Here the CDR3 DNA reads TGTGCCAGCAGCTTGCAGGGACGGAATGAGCAGTTCTTC. The chain employs TRBV5-5 and TRBJ2-1, with D possibly being TRBD1 or TRBD2 (5 bases each). V lost 1 base and J 7 bases, leaving 9 bases between the germline ends. Per germline, CDR1 SGHKS and CDR2 YYEKEE (reference sequence). CDR3 length: 13 residues.

This clonotype was observed at least ten times. The chain has TRBV11-3 and TRBJ2-5; 11 bases fit TRBD2. V shed 3 bases, J shed 4 bases, and the junction held 7 bases outside the gene matches. Germline V gene sequence: CDR1 SGHNT, CDR2 YENEEA. This CDR3 is 16 amino acids long. As DNA, the CDR3 is TGTGCCAGCAGCTTTCCTGGACTAGCGGGCGGAGAGACCCAGTACTTC. Translated: CASSFPGLAGGETQYF.

About this clonotype itself: This may be a read error, as it is one base from a much larger clone. The CDR3 end shows no conserved phenylalanine or tryptophan, and so a read error is likely. The chain recombines TRBV3-1 with TRBJ1-2; D is perhaps TRBD1 (5 bases). The germline V gene encodes CDR1 LGHDT and CDR2 YNNKEL (reference sequence). V was trimmed by 4 bases and J by 8 bases, leaving 20 bases between them. The CDR3 is 15 amino acids. CDR3 coding DNA: TGTGCCAGCAGCCCTGACCAGGGAGGCTATGGAGGCTACACCCTC. It encodes CASSPDQGGYGGYTL.

This clonotype was counted ten times or more. The chain combines TRBV3-1 with TRBJ1-2; weak D call: TRBD1 (6 bases). Germline V gene sequence: CDR1 LGHDT, CDR2 YNNKEL (reference sequence). The CDR3 covers 14 residues. Deletions cut 1 base from V and 8 bases from J, with 14 bases between. Here the CDR3 reads CASSQGWTARGYTF. In nucleotides, the CDR3 is TGTGCCAGCAGCCAAGGGTGGACAGCTCGGGGCTACACCTTC.

This clonotype has more than one count but fewer than ten. The V call is TRBV6-1, the J call TRBJ1-1, with a weak D call TRBD1 (6 bases). This CDR3 contains 16 residues. Trimming left V 1 base short and J 5 bases short, with 17 bases between. From germline, CDR1 is MNHNS and CDR2 SASEGT. CDR3 bases: TGTGCCAGCAGTGAAGTTCTTACGGGGGCACGGACTGAAGCTTTCTTT. Translation: CASSEVLTGARTEAFF.

This chain links TRBV19 with TRBJ2-3, with D possibly matching TRBD2 (6 bases). With 4 bases removed from V and 0 bases from J, the gap between germline ends came to 14 bases. The CDR3 is 16 amino acids. Germline CDR1 reads LNHDA; CDR2 reads SQIVND (reference sequence). In nucleotides, the CDR3 is TGTGCCAGTAGTAGGGAGGAGGGGATCAGCACAGATACGCAGTATTTT. It translates to CASSREEGISTDTQYF.